The source of this T cell receptor beta chain is a study of T cell responses to AZD1222 COVID-19 vaccine. CDR3 length: 14 amino acids. CDR1 is LNHDA and CDR2 is SQIVND in the germline V gene (reference sequence). V lost 5 bases and J 6 bases, leaving 16 bases between the germline ends. In its sample, this clone is medium-sized. Its target is not known. General observations from the study: Per reports, nearly half of all spike-specific TCRs target regions that are unmutated in variants.

Data came from immunoSEQ multiplex PCR; TCRdb stores just in-frame clones and leaves some out. The sample has about 170,000 clones, over 90% seen once. The clonotype comes from an adult in good health. The input for sequencing was peripheral blood, taken on day 0 of AZD1222 vaccination. The gene calls are TRBV19 and TRBJ1-2, with D perhaps matching TRBD1 (6 bases). DNA for the CDR3: TGTGCCAGTAGTCCGGGGGGCACGTACAATGGCTACACCTTC. Translation: CASSPGGTYNGYTF.